Below are 21 T cell receptor beta chains sequenced from a single sample in a study of shared clonotypes between healthy human individuals. Method: immunoSEQ multiplex PCR; TCRdb's copy keeps in-frame clones and lacks some. The sample shows some 2,400,000 clones, about 94% of them seen only once. Sequenced: naive CD4+ T cells sorted from blood. Specified subset: CD45RA+ positively selected. The receptors come from a man between 18 and 35 years old in good health.

This sequence joins TRBV5-4 and TRBJ2-7, with TRBD1 matching over 7 bases. CDR1 and CDR2 from the germline V gene are SGHNT and YYREEE (reference sequence). The CDR3 covers 15 residues. Unmatched junction bases numbered 13, after V lost 3 bases and J lost 7 bases. The CDR3: CASSSSTGAQVEQYF. CDR3 nucleotides: TGTGCCAGCAGCTCCTCAACAGGGGCCCAGGTGGAGCAGTACTTC.

The gene calls are TRBV15 and TRBJ1-2; the D is unclear. V lost 1 base and J 4 bases, leaving 13 bases between the germline ends. This CDR3 comprises 15 residues. Looked up from germline, CDR1 is LNHNV and CDR2 is YYDKDF (reference sequence). In nucleotides, the CDR3 is TGTGCCACCAGCAGAGCCTCACAGTTGGGCTATGGCTACACCTTC. Translating it yields CATSRASQLGYGYTF.

V is TRBV12-5 and J is TRBJ1-1, with D unresolved. The CDR3 extends over 15 amino acids. Trimming took 1 base from V and 0 from J, leaving 9 bases between them. In germline, CDR1 is LGHNT, CDR2 FRNRAP. The CDR3 here is CASGLDTTLNTEAFF. In DNA, the CDR3 is TGTGCTAGTGGTTTGGACACAACCCTGAACACTGAAGCTTTCTTT.

The chain has TRBV10-3 and TRBJ2-1; D might be TRBD2 (5 bases). CDR1 and CDR2 (germline): ENHRY, SYGVKD. The V and J ends lost 5 bases and 0 bases respectively, with 11 bases between them. CDR3 length: 15 residues. Here the CDR3 DNA reads TGTGCCATCAGTACTAGTTCATCCTCCTACAATGAGCAGTTCTTC. Translated, it gives CAISTSSSSYNEQFF.

The chain is built from TRBV15 and TRBJ2-1; no reliable D call. This CDR3 comprises 15 residues. Germline lookup yields CDR1 LNHNV and CDR2 YYDKDF (reference sequence). The V gene lost 1 base and the J gene lost 5 bases, with 12 bases spanning the gap. The CDR3: CATSRADLSDNEQFF. CDR3 sequence (DNA): TGTGCCACCAGCAGAGCCGACCTCTCTGACAATGAGCAGTTCTTC.

The chain has TRBV5-4 and TRBJ2-5; 7 positions agree with TRBD2. The germline V gene has CDR1 SGHNT and CDR2 YYREEE (reference sequence). The V gene end was trimmed by 4 bases and the J gene end by 5 bases; junction bases not matched to a gene: 11. There are 15 residues in the CDR3. The CDR3 sequence is CASSRGLGQMETQYF. In nucleotides, the CDR3 is TGTGCCAGCAGCAGAGGACTAGGGCAGATGGAGACCCAGTACTTC.

The V and J genes are TRBV10-1 and TRBJ2-3; D may be TRBD2 (8 bases). V was pared by 7 bases and J by 2 bases, with 25 bases between. The length of the CDR3 is 18 residues. Germline lookup yields CDR1 WNHNN and CDR2 SYGVQD (reference sequence). Here the CDR3 reads CASTSGGAGVSITDTQYF. CDR3 nucleotides: TGCGCCAGCACCTCAGGGGGAGCGGGAGTTTCGATCACAGATACGCAGTATTTT.

The rearrangement links TRBV4-1 to TRBJ1-3; D might be TRBD1 (5 bases). Germline-derived CDR1 and CDR2 are MGHRA and YSYEKL. The CDR3 is 15 residues long. The V end was cut by 1 base, the J end by 8 bases, with 15 bases between. CDR3 sequence (DNA): TGCGCCAGCAGCCAAGGAGGCCTCGGGGGTCACACCATATATTTT. As protein: CASSQGGLGGHTIYF.

This clone has just one count. CDR3 protein: CASRSGWEGETQYF. The CDR3 coding sequence is TGTGCCAGCAGGAGCGGATGGGAGGGGGAGACCCAGTACTTC. The V gene is TRBV6-1, the J gene TRBJ2-5, with TRBD2 matching 7 bases. In germline, CDR1 is MNHNS, CDR2 SASEGT. V shed 6 bases, J shed 5 bases, and the junction held 9 bases outside the gene matches. The CDR3 length is 14 residues.

The CDR3 here is CAIRTESGHYNEQFF. The CDR3 bases are TGTGCCATCAGAACTGAAAGCGGACACTACAATGAGCAGTTCTTC. The genes are TRBV10-3 and TRBJ2-1, with D possibly being TRBD1 or TRBD2 (5 bases each). CDR1 ENHRY and CDR2 SYGVKD come from the germline V gene. Between the trimmed V and J ends, which lost 6 bases and 3 bases, there was a span of 15 bases. This CDR3 contains 15 residues.

This clone has only one observation. The V and J genes are TRBV5-4 and TRBJ1-1; possible D gene TRBD1, 5 bases. Per germline, CDR1 SGHNT and CDR2 YYREEE (reference sequence). The ends were cut back, 0 bases at V and 6 bases at J, with 12 bases in the middle. CDR3 length: 14 amino acids. CDR3 DNA: TGTGCCAGCAGCTTGGACCAGGGACTGCCTGAAGCTTTCTTT. Translation: CASSLDQGLPEAFF.

The V call is TRBV19, the J call TRBJ1-5, with 7 bases identical to TRBD1. V trimming: 4 bases; J trimming: 9 bases; junction bases outside the gene matches: 15. This CDR3 is built from 16 residues. Germline V gene sequence: CDR1 LNHDA, CDR2 SQIVND (reference sequence). CDR3 sequence (DNA): TGTGCCAGTAGTACGGACAGGACGGGGGGACTAGGGCCCCAGCATTTT. Amino acids: CASSTDRTGGLGPQHF.

The chain combines TRBV27 with TRBJ2-3, with 13 bases identical to TRBD2. CDR1 and CDR2 from the germline V gene are MNHEY and SMNVEV (reference sequence). With V trimmed by 6 bases and J by 8 bases, 11 bases remained unmatched. This CDR3 is 16 amino acids long. In DNA form, the CDR3 reads TGTGCCAGCAGACTCGGGACTAGCGGGGCCATGTTTACGCAGTATTTT. Its translation is CASRLGTSGAMFTQYF.

This chain uses TRBV7-2 with TRBJ2-3, with TRBD1 as a possible D gene (5 bases). V was shortened by 1 base and J by 5 bases, with 10 bases between the two germline ends. The CDR3 is made up of 14 amino acids. The V gene's germline CDR1 is SGHTA and CDR2 FQGNSA. The CDR3 region is CASSLGQQQDTQYF. CDR3 DNA: TGTGCCAGCAGCTTAGGACAGCAACAAGATACGCAGTATTTT.

V usage is TRBV6-6 and J usage is TRBJ2-1, with D possibly TRBD1 on 5 matching bases. V was shortened by 6 bases and J by 9 bases, with 18 bases between the two germline ends. Germline V lookup: CDR1 MNHNY, CDR2 SVGAGI (reference sequence). CDR3 length: 14 amino acids. CDR3 bases: TGTGCCAGCAGAAACCTCGAAGTAGGGGTTGAGCAGTTCTTC. Its protein is CASRNLEVGVEQFF.

The genes are TRBV19 and TRBJ1-1; weak D call: TRBD1 (6 bases). V dropped 6 bases and J dropped 1 base, with 12 bases sitting between them. Germline V gives CDR1 LNHDA, CDR2 SQIVND (reference sequence). This CDR3 region has 14 residues. The CDR3 protein is CASSLRQENTEAFF. CDR3 sequence (DNA): TGTGCCAGTAGCCTTCGACAGGAGAACACTGAAGCTTTCTTT.

The rearrangement joins TRBV28 to TRBJ1-1; D remains unclear. The germline V gene encodes CDR1 MDHEN and CDR2 SYDVKM. The ends were cut back, 2 bases at V and 11 bases at J, with 12 bases in the middle. The CDR3 runs to 12 residues. DNA of the CDR3: TGTGCCAGCAGTTTAAATCGGGGTGGTGCTTTCTTT. It codes for CASSLNRGGAFF.

Details on this clone: This CDR3 is also generated by other DNA sequences in the sample. For the CDR3, the DNA is TGTGCCAGCAGCGTAGCGAGCGGGCCCGGGGAGACCCAGTACTTC. Translating gives CASSVASGPGETQYF. V usage is TRBV9 and J usage is TRBJ2-5; a possible D gene is TRBD2 (6 bases). Germline values: CDR1 SGDLS, CDR2 YYNGEE. The germline V and J ends were trimmed by 0 bases and 5 bases, with 14 bases remaining between them. The CDR3 has 15 residues.

Notes on this clone: The sample contains more than one DNA sequence encoding this CDR3. The chain combines TRBV7-3 with TRBJ2-7; 9 bases map to TRBD1. Looked up from germline, CDR1 is SGHTA and CDR2 is FQGTGA. The V gene end was trimmed by 5 bases and the J gene end by 2 bases; junction bases not matched to a gene: 7. The CDR3 has 15 residues. This CDR3 reads CASSLGQGITYEQYF. For the CDR3, the DNA is TGTGCCAGCAGCCTCGGACAGGGGATCACCTACGAGCAGTACTTC.

V is TRBV5-3 and J is TRBJ2-2, with D hard to call. TRBV5-3 has ORF status, its function being uncertain. Trimming stripped 0 bases from V and 6 bases from J, with 9 bases between. The CDR3 loop spans 14 amino acids. For the CDR3, the DNA is TGTGCCAGAAGCTTGGATAGCAGGTCCGGGGAGCTGTTTTTT. Translation gives CARSLDSRSGELFF.

The genes are TRBV4-1 and TRBJ1-1; 9 bases map to TRBD1. Germline trimming cut 5 bases from V and 1 base from J; bases unmatched to any gene: 11. There are 17 residues in the CDR3. The germline CDR1 and CDR2 sequences are MGHRA and YSYEKL. CDR3 in amino acids: CASSYGQGWAQNTEAFF. The CDR3 region has the DNA TGCGCCAGCAGCTACGGACAGGGGTGGGCCCAGAACACTGAAGCTTTCTTT.